This T cell receptor beta chain was sequenced during a study of radiation and T cells in renal cell carcinoma. The repertoire was sequenced with immunoSEQ multiplex PCR; TCRdb's copy has only in-frame clones and lacks some. The sample includes some 150,000 clones, about 88% of them seen just once. Specified time point: baseline pretreatment blood. Regarding treatment: 15 Gy SBRT to primary tumor, nephrectomy 4 weeks later. The patient's renal cell carcinoma had clear cell pathology. To note about this clone: Antigen: not known.

Notes on the study in general: In blood, top tumor clones expanded by 2 weeks, shrinking by 4. Pretreatment tumor biopsies were lacking, so baseline clonotypes are unknown.

This CDR3 is built from 15 residues. Trimming left V 6 bases short and J 0 bases short, with 13 bases between. The V gene's germline CDR1 is MNHNS and CDR2 SASEGT. The material was blood, obtained from a patient whose treatment included radiotherapy and nephrectomy. The TCR sequence derives from a woman aged 45 to 65 with renal cell carcinoma. V usage is TRBV6-1 and J usage is TRBJ2-3; weak D call: TRBD2 (6 bases). This chain's CDR3 is CASSRDGSSTDTQYF. The CDR3 DNA sequence: TGTGCCAGCAGCCGGGACGGGAGTAGCACAGATACGCAGTATTTT.